The clone carrying this T cell receptor (beta chain) has more than one count but fewer than ten. This sample stems from a study of blood T cell repertoires in COVID-19. The wider study: T cells, B-cell-depleted T cells, or PBMCs provided the cDNA or gDNA that served as material.

Assay: immunoSEQ multiplex PCR; the TCRdb copy retains only in-frame clones and omits some. The sample holds around 340,000 clones, approximately 86% seen once. The clonotype was recovered from a woman aged 55-70 years with COVID-19, enrolled during active disease. The sample was peripheral blood.

CDR3 nucleotide sequence: TGTGCCAGCAGCCCCGGGACAGGGATTGAAGCTTTCTTT. It translates to CASSPGTGIEAFF. J is TRBJ1-1 and V is TRBV7-2; 9 bases are shared with TRBD1. V lost 5 bases to trimming and J lost 7 bases; unmatched junction nucleotides: 5. Germline CDR1 SGHTA, CDR2 FQGNSA. This CDR3 region has 13 residues.